What follows are 3 T cell receptor beta chains derived from one specimen sequenced in a study of blood T cell repertoires in COVID-19. Clones were sequenced by immunoSEQ multiplex PCR, and TCRdb holds only the in-frame ones, with some missing. The repertoire holds around 450,000 clones, roughly 87% seen once, with about 0.6% in the top ten. The sequencing sample was made of PBMCs or T cells enriched from blood (not recorded which). The receptor source for this set is a man aged 18 to 29 who had recovered from COVID-19.

The CDR3 here is CASSVSPAGGREQFF. The CDR3 coding sequence is TGTGCCAGCAGCGTAAGTCCAGCGGGAGGGAGAGAGCAGTTCTTC. The V gene is TRBV9, the J gene TRBJ2-1; 10 nucleotides align to TRBD2. This CDR3 is built from 15 residues. V gave up 1 base and J gave up 10 bases; unmatched junction bases: 8. Germline assignment: CDR1 SGDLS and CDR2 YYNGEE.

The chain joins TRBV7-9 to TRBJ1-2; 7 bases are a match to TRBD1. Germline-derived CDR1 and CDR2 are SEHNR and FQNEAQ (reference sequence). This CDR3 contains 15 residues. With V trimmed by 5 bases and J by 4 bases, 10 bases remained unmatched. The CDR3: CASSEGRDRVYGYTF. The CDR3 nucleotides read TGTGCCAGCAGCGAAGGGCGGGACAGAGTCTATGGCTACACCTTC.

J is TRBJ1-1 and V is TRBV5-1, with 8 bases identical to TRBD1. The germline gives CDR1 SGHRS, CDR2 YFSETQ. This CDR3 has 18 amino acids. Trimming at V came to 4 bases and at J to 3 bases, leaving 17 bases not matched to a gene. CDR3 sequence (DNA): TGCGCCAGCAGCCCGCCTAAGAGTGGGACAGGAATAGACACTGAAGCTTTCTTT. This translates into CASSPPKSGTGIDTEAFF.